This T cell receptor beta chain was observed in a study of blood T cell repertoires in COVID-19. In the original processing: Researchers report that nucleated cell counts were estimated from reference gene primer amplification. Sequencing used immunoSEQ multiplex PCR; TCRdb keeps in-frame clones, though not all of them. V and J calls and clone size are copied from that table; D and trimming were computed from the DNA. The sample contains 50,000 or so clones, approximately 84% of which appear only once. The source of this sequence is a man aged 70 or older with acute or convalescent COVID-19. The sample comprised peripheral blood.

The CDR3 spells CASGYWDRVNQPQHF. The DNA of the CDR3 is TGTGCCAGCGGCTATTGGGACAGGGTGAATCAGCCCCAGCATTTT. The chain links TRBV5-8 to TRBJ1-5, with 9 bases lining up with TRBD1. V shed 7 bases, J shed 4 bases, and the junction held 9 bases outside the gene matches. The CDR3 length is 15 residues. Germline assignment: CDR1 SGHTS and CDR2 YDEGEE.